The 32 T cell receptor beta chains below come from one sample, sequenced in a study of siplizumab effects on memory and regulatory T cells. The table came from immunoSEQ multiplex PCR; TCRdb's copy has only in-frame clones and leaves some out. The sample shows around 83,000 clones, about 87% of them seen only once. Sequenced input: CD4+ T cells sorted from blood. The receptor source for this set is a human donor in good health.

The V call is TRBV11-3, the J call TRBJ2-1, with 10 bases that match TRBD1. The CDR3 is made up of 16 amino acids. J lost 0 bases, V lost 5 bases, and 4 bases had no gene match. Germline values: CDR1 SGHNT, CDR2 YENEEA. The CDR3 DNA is TGTGCCAGCAGCCCAGGGACAGGGGTCTCCTACAATGAGCAGTTCTTC. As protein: CASSPGTGVSYNEQFF.

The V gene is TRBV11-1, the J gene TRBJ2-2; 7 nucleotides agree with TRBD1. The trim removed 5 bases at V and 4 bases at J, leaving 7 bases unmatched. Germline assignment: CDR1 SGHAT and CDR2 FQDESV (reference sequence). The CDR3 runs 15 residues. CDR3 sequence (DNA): TGTGCCAGCAGCCACCGACAGGGAAGCACCGGGGAGCTGTTTTTT. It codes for CASSHRQGSTGELFF.

CDR3 sequence: CAWTYEGSFGNTIYF. DNA for the CDR3: TGTGCCTGGACCTATGAGGGGTCTTTTGGAAACACCATATATTTT. This chain connects TRBV30 to TRBJ1-3, with D tentatively TRBD1 (5 bases). V lost 4 bases and J lost 3, with 16 bases in between. CDR3 size: 15 residues. Germline V lookup: CDR1 GTSNPN, CDR2 SVGIG (reference sequence).

As DNA, the CDR3 is TGTGCCATCAGCGGGGTTTTCAGGGGAGGGCCAACTAATGAAAAACTGTTTTTT. Its translation: CAISGVFRGGPTNEKLFF. This chain connects TRBV10-3 to TRBJ1-4; a possible D gene is TRBD1 (6 bases). The CDR3 is made up of 18 amino acids. Germline V gives CDR1 ENHRY, CDR2 SYGVKD. V was shortened by 6 bases and J by 0 bases, with 20 bases between the two germline ends.

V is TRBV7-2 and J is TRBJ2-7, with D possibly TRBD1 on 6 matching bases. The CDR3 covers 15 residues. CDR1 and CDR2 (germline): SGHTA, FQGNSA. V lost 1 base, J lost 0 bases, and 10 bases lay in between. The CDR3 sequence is CASSLGLDSSYEQYF. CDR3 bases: TGTGCCAGCAGCTTAGGCCTGGACAGCTCCTACGAGCAGTACTTC.

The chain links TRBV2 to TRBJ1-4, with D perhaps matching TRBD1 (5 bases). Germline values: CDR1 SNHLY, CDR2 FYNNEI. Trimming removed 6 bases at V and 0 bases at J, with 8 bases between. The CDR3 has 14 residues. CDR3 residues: CASRQGSTNEKLFF. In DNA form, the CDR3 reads TGTGCCAGCAGGCAGGGCTCAACTAATGAAAAACTGTTTTTT.

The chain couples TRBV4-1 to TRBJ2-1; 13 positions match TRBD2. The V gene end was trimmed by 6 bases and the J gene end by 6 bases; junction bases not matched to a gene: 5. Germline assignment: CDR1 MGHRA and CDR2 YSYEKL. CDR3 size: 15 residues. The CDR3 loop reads CASRPLAGGSNEQFF. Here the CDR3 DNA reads TGCGCCAGCAGGCCACTAGCGGGAGGGAGCAATGAGCAGTTCTTC.

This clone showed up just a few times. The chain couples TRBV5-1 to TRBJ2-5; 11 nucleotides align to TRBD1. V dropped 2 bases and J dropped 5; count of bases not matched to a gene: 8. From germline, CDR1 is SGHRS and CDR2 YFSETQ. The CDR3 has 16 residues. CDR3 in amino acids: CASSLTDRGRGETQYF. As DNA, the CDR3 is TGCGCCAGCAGCTTAACGGACAGGGGGCGTGGGGAGACCCAGTACTTC. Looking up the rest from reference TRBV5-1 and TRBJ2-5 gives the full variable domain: KAGVTQTPRYLIKTRGQQVTLSCSPISGHRSVSWYQQTPGQGLQFLFEYFSETQRNKGNFPGRFSGRQFSNSRSEMNVSTLELGDSALYLCASSLTDRGRGETQYFGPGTRLLVL.

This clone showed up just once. CDR3 sequence: CSARGGYGYTF. Here the CDR3 DNA reads TGCAGTGCTAGGGGGGGCTATGGCTACACCTTC. The chain links TRBV20-1 to TRBJ1-2; a weak D match, TRBD1 (5 bases). The V and J ends lost 3 bases and 4 bases respectively, with 6 bases between them. The length of the CDR3 is 11 residues. Germline lookup yields CDR1 DFQATT and CDR2 SNEGSKA (reference sequence).

The chain's CDR3 is CASSYSRQGFYEQYF. In DNA form, the CDR3 reads TGTGCCAGCAGTTACTCGAGACAGGGTTTCTACGAGCAGTACTTC. V and J are TRBV6-6 and TRBJ2-7; 7 nucleotides match TRBD1. The V segment lost 0 bases and the J segment 3 bases; nucleotides outside the gene matches: 5. The CDR3 is made up of 15 amino acids. Germline CDR1 and CDR2: MNHNY and SVGAGI (reference sequence).

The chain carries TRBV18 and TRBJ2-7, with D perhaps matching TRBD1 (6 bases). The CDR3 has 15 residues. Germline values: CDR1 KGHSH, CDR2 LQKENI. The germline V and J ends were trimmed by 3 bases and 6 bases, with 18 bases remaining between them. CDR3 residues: CASSPRESGVSEQYF. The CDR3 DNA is TGTGCCAGCTCACCGCGCGAGTCAGGGGTCAGCGAGCAGTACTTC.

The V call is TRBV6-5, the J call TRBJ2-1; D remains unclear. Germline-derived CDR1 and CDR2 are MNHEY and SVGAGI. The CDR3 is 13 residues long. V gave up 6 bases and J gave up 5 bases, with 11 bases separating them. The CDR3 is CASRPDAHNEQFF. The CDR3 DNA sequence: TGTGCCAGCAGACCGGACGCCCACAATGAGCAGTTCTTC.

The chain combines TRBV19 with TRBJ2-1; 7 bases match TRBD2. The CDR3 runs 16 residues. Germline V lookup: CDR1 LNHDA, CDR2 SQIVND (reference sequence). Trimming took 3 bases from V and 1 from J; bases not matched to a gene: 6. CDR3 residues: CASSIGGSISYNEQFF. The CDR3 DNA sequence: TGTGCCAGTAGTATCGGCGGGAGTATTTCCTACAATGAGCAGTTCTTC.

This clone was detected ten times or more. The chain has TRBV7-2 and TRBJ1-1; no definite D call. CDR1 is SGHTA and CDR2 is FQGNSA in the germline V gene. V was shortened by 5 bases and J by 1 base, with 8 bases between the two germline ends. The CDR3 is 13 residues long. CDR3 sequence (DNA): TGTGCCAGCAGCAGGACGGGGAACACTGAAGCTTTCTTT. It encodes CASSRTGNTEAFF.

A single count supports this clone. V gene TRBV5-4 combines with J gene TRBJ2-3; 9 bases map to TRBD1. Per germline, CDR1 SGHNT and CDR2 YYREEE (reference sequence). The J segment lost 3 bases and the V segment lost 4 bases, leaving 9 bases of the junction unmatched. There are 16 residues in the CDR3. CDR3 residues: CASSTGGGRGTDTQYF. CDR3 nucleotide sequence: TGTGCCAGCAGCACAGGGGGCGGGAGAGGGACAGATACGCAGTATTTT.

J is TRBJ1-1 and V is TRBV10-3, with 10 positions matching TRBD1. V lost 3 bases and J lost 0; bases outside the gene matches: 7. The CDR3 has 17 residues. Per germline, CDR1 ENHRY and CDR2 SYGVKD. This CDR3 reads CAISDPGQGDMNTEAFF. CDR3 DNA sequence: TGTGCCATCAGTGACCCCGGACAGGGGGATATGAACACTGAAGCTTTCTTT.

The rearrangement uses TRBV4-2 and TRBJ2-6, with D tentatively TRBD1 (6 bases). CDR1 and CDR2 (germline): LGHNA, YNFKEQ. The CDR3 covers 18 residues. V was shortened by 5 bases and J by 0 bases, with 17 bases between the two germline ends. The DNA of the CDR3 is TGTGCCAGCAGCTTTAACAGGGCGCTGAACTCTGGGGCCAACGTCCTGACTTTC. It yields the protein CASSFNRALNSGANVLTF.

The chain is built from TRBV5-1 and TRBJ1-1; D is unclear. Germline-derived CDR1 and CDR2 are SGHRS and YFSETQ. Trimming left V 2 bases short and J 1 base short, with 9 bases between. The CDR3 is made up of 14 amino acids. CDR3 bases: TGCGCCAGCAGCTTTGAACGGACGAACACTGAAGCTTTCTTT. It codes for CASSFERTNTEAFF.

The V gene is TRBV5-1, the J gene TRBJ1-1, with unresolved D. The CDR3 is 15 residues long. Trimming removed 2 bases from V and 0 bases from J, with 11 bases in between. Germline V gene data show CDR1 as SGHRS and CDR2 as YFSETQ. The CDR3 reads CASSLIVGLNTEAFF. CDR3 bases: TGCGCCAGCAGCTTAATCGTAGGTTTGAACACTGAAGCTTTCTTT.

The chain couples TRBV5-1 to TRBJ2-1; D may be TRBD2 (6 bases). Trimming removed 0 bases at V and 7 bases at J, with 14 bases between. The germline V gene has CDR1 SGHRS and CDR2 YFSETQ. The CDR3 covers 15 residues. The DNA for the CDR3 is TGCGCCAGCAGCTTGGAATATGCTAGCGAAAATGAGCAGTTCTTC. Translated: CASSLEYASENEQFF.

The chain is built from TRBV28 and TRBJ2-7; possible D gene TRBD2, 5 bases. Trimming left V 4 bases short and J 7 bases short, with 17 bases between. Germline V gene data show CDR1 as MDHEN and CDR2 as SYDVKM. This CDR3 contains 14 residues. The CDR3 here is CASSWPNREGEQYF. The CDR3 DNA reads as TGTGCCAGCAGTTGGCCTAACCGGGAAGGTGAGCAGTACTTC.

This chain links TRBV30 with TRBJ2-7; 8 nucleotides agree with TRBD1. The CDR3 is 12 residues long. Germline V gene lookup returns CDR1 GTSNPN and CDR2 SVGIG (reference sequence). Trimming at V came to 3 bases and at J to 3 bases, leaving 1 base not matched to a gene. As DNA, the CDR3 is TGTGCCTGGAGAGACAGGGGCTACGAGCAGTACTTC. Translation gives CAWRDRGYEQYF.

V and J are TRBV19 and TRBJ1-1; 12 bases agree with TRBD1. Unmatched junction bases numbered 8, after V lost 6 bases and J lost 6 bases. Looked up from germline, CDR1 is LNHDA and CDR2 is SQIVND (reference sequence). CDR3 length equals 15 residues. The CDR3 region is CASRRDRGRGAEAFF. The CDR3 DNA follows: TGTGCCAGTAGGCGGGACAGGGGGCGAGGGGCTGAAGCTTTCTTT.

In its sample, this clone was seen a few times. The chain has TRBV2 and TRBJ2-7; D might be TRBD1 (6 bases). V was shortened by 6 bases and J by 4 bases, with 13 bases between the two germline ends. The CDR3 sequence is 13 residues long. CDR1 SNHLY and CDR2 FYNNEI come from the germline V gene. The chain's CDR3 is CASRTTGLYEQYF. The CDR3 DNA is TGTGCCAGCAGGACCACAGGGTTATACGAGCAGTACTTC.

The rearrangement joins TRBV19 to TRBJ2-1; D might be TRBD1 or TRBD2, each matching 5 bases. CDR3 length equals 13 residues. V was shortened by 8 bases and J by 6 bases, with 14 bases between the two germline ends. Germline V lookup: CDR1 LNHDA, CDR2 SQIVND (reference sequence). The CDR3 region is CASSHGAGNEQFF. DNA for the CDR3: TGTGCCAGTTCTCACGGGGCGGGCAATGAGCAGTTCTTC.

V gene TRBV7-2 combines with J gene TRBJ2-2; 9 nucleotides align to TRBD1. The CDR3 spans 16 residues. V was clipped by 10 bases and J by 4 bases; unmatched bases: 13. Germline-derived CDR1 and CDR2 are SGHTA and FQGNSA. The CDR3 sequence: CATLNRTGDPTGELFF. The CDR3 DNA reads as TGTGCCACCCTTAACCGGACAGGGGACCCCACCGGGGAGCTGTTTTTT.

The CDR3 DNA sequence: TGTGCCAGCAGTTCTGACAGGTCGGAAAAACTGTTTTTT. Its translation: CASSSDRSEKLFF. The chain couples TRBV7-2 to TRBJ1-4; tentative D call: TRBD1 (6 bases). CDR1 is SGHTA and CDR2 is FQGNSA in the germline V gene. The V end was cut by 6 bases, the J end by 8 bases, with 13 bases between. The CDR3 sequence is 13 residues long.

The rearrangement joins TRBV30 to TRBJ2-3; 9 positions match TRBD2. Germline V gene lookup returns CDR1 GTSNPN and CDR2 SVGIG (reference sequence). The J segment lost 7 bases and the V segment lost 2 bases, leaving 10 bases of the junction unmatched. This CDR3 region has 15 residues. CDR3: CAWSPMGLAVYTQYF. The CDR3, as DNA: TGTGCCTGGAGTCCGATGGGACTAGCAGTATATACGCAGTATTTT.

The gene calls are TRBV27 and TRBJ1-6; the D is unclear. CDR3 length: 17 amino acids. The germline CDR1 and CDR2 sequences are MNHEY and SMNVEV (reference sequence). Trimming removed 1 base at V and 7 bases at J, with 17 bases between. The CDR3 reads CASSLFRQQRSNSPLHF. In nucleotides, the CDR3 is TGTGCCAGCAGTTTATTTCGGCAGCAGAGATCAAATTCACCCCTCCACTTT.

The DNA for the CDR3 is TGTGCCAGCAGTTACGGTTACGAGCAGTACTTC. Its translation is CASSYGYEQYF. The rearrangement links TRBV5-4 to TRBJ2-7; no clear D. This CDR3 is 11 amino acids long. Trimming took off 5 bases at V and 4 bases at J, with 7 bases between the two ends. The V gene's germline CDR1 is SGHNT and CDR2 YYREEE (reference sequence).

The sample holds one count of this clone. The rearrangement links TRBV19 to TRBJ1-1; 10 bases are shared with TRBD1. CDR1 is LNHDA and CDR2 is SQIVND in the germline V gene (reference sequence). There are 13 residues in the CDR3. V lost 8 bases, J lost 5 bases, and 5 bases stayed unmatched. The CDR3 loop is CASQTGGRTEAFF. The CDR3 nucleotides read TGTGCCAGTCAGACAGGGGGCAGGACTGAAGCTTTCTTT.

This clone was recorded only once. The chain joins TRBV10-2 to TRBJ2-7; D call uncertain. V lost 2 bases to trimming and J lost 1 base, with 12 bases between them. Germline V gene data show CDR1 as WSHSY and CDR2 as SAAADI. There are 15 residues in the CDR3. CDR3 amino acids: CASSEESAASYEQYF. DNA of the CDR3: TGCGCCAGCAGTGAGGAGTCGGCCGCTTCCTACGAGCAGTACTTC.